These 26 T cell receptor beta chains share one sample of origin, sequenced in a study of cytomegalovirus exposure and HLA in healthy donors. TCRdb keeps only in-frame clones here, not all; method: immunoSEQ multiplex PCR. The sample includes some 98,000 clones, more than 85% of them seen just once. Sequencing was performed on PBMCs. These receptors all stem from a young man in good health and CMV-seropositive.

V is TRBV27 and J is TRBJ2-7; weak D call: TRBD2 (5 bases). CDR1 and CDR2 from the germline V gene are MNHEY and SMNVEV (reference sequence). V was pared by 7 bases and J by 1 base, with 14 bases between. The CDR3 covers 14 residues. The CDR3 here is CASKWGVGSYEQYF. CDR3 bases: TGTGCCAGCAAGTGGGGAGTCGGATCCTACGAGCAGTACTTC.

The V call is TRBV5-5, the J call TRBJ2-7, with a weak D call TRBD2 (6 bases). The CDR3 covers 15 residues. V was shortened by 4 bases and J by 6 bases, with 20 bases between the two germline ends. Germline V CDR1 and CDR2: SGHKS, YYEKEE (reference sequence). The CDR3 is CASSQEPTSLGEQYF. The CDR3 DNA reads TGTGCCAGCAGCCAGGAACCGACTAGTTTGGGCGAGCAGTACTTC.

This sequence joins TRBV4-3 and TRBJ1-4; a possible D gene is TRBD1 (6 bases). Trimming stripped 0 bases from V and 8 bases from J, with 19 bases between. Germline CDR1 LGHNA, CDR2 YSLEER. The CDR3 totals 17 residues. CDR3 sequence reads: CASSQDPATGSWEKLFF. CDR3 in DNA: TGCGCCAGCAGCCAAGATCCCGCTACAGGGTCGTGGGAAAAACTGTTTTTT.

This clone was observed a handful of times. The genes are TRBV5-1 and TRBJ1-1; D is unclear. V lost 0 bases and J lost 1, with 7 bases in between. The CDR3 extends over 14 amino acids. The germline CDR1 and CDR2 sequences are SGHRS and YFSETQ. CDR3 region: CASSLDFKNTEAFF. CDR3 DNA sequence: TGCGCCAGCAGCTTGGATTTTAAGAACACTGAAGCTTTCTTT.

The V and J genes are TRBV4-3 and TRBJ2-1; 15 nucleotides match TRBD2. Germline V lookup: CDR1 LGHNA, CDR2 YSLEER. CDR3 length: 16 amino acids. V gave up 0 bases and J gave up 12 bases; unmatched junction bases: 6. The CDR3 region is CASSQEGTSGRLAQFF. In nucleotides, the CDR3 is TGCGCCAGCAGCCAAGAGGGGACTAGCGGGAGGCTGGCGCAGTTCTTC.

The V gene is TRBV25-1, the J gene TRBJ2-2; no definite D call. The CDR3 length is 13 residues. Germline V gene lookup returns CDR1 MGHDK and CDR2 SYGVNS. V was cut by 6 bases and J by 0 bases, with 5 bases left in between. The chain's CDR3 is CASRAPNTGELFF. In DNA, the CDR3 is TGTGCCAGCAGAGCACCGAACACCGGGGAGCTGTTTTTT.

The CDR3, as DNA: TGCGCCAGCAGACCAGCGGGAGGGGTACACGAGCAGTACTTC. Translating it yields CASRPAGGVHEQYF. The chain links TRBV5-1 to TRBJ2-7; TRBD2 aligns across 10 bases. Germline lookup yields CDR1 SGHRS and CDR2 YFSETQ. J gave up 5 bases and V 5 bases, and 7 bases lay outside the gene matches. CDR3 length: 14 residues.

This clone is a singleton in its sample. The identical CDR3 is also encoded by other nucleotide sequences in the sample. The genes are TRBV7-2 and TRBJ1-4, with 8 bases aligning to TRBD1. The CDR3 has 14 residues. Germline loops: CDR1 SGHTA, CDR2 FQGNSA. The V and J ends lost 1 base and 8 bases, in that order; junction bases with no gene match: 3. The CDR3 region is CASSLGQGAEKLFF. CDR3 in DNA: TGTGCCAGCAGCTTAGGGCAGGGGGCGGAAAAACTGTTTTTT.

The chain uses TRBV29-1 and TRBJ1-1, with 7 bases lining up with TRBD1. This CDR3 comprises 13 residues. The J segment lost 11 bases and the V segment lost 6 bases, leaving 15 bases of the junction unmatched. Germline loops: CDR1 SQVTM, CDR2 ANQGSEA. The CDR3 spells CSVTGYRGEGAFF. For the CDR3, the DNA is TGCAGCGTGACGGGCTACAGGGGAGAGGGGGCTTTCTTT. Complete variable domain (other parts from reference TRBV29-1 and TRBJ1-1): SAVISQKPSRDICQRGTSLTIQCQVDSQVTMMFWYRQQPGQSLTLIATANQGSEATYESGFVIDKFPISRPNLTFSTLTVSNMSPEDSSIYLCSVTGYRGEGAFFGQGTRLTVV.

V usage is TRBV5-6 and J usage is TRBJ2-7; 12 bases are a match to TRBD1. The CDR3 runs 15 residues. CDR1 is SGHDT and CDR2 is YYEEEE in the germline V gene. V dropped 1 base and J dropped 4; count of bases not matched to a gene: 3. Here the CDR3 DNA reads TGTGCCAGCAGCTTGAGGGACAGGGGGCGATACGAGCAGTACTTC. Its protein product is CASSLRDRGRYEQYF. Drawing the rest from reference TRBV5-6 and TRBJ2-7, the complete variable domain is DAGVTQSPTHLIKTRGQQVTLRCSPKSGHDTVSWYQQALGQGPQFIFQYYEEEERQRGNFPDRFSGHQFPNYSSELNVNALLLGDSALYLCASSLRDRGRYEQYFGPGTRLTVT.

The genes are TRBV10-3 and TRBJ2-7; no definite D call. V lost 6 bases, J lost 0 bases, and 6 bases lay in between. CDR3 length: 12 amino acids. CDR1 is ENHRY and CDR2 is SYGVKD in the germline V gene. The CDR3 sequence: CAISKSSYEQYF. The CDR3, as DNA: TGTGCCATCAGCAAGAGCTCCTACGAGCAGTACTTC.

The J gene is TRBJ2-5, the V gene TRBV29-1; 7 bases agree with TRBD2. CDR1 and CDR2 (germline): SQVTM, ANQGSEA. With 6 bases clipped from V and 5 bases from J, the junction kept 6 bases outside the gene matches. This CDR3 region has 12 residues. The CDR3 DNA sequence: TGCAGCGTAGCGGGACCGGAGGAGACCCAGTACTTC. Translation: CSVAGPEETQYF.

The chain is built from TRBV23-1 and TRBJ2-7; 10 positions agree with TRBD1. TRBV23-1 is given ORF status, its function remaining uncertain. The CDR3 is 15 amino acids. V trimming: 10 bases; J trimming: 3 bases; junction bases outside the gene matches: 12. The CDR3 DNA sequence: TGCGCCACCGAAGGCCGGGACAGGGGAATCTACGAGCAGTACTTC. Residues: CATEGRDRGIYEQYF.

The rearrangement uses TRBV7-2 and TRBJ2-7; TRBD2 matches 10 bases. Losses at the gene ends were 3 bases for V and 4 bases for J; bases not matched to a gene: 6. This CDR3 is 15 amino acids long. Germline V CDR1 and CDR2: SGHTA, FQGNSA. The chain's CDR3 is CASSFTSGVPYEQYF. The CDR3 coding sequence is TGTGCCAGCAGCTTTACTAGCGGGGTACCATACGAGCAGTACTTC.

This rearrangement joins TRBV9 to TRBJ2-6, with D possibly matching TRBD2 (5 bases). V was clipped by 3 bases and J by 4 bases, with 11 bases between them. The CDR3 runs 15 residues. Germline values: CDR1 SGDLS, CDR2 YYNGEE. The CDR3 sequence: CASSGGVGGANVLTF. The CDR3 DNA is TGTGCCAGCAGCGGGGGAGTCGGGGGGGCCAACGTCCTGACTTTC. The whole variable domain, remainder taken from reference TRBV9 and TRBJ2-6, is DSGVTQTPKHLITATGQRVTLRCSPRSGDLSVYWYQQSLDQGLQFLIQYYNGEERAKGNILERFSAQQFPDLHSELNLSSLELGDSALYFCASSGGVGGANVLTFGAGSRLTVL.

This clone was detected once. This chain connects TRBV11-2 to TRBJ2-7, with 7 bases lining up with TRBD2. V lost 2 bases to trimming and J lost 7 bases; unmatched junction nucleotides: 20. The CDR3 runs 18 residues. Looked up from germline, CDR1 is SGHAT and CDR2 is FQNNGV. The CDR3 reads CASSLRRLQLARGQEQYF. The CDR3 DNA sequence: TGTGCCAGCAGCTTAAGGCGGCTTCAACTAGCGAGAGGACAAGAGCAGTACTTC.

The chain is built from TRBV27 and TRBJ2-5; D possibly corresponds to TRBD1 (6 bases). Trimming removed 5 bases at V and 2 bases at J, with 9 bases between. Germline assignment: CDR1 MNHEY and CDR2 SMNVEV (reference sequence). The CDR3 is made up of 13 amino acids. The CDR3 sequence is CASSLDRQETQYF. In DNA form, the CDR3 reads TGTGCCAGCAGTCTGGACAGACAAGAGACCCAGTACTTC.

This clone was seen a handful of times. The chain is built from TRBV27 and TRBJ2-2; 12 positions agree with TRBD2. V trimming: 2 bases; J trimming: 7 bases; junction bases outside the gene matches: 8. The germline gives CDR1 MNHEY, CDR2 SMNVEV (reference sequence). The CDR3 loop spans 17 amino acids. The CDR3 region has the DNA TGTGCCAGCAGTTTAACTAGCGGGAGGCACACGAGCGGGGAGCTGTTTTTT. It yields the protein CASSLTSGRHTSGELFF.

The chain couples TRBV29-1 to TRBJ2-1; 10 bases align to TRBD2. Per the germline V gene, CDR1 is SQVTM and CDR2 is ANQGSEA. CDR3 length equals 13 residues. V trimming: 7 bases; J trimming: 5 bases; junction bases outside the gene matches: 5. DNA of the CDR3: TGCAGCGAGTCCGGACTAGCGGACAATGAGCAGTTCTTC. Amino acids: CSESGLADNEQFF.

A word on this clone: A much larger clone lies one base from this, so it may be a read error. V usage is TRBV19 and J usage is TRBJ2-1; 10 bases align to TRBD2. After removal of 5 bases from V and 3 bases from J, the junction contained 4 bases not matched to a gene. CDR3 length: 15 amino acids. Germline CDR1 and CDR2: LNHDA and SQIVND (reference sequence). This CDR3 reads CASSLTSGDYNEQFF. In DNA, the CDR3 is TGTGCCAGTAGTCTTACTAGCGGGGACTACAATGAGCAGTTCTTC.

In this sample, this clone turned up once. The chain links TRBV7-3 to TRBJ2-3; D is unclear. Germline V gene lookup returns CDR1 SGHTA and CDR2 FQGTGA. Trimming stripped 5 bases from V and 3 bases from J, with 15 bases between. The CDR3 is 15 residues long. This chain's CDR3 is CASSATSLSTDTQYF. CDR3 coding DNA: TGTGCCAGCAGCGCAACCTCGCTATCAACAGATACGCAGTATTTT.

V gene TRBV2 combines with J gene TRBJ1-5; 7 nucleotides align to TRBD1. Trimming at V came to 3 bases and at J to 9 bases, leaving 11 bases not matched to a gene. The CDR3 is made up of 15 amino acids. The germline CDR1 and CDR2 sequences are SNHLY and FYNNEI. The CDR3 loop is CASSETGTGIRPQHF. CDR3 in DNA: TGTGCCAGCAGTGAGACAGGGACGGGCATTCGGCCCCAGCATTTT.

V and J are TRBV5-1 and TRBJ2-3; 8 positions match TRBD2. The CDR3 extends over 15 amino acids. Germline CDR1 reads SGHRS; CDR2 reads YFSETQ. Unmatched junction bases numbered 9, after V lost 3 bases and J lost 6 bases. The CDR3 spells CASSSESSGWDTQYF. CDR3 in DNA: TGCGCCAGCAGCTCGGAATCTAGCGGGTGGGATACGCAGTATTTT.

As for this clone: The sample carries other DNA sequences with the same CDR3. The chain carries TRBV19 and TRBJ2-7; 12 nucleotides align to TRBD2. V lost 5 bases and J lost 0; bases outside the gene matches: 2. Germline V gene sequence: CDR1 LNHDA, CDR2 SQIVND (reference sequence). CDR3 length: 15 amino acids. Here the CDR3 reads CASSPGLAGSYEQYF. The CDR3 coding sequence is TGTGCCAGTAGTCCGGGACTAGCGGGCTCCTACGAGCAGTACTTC.

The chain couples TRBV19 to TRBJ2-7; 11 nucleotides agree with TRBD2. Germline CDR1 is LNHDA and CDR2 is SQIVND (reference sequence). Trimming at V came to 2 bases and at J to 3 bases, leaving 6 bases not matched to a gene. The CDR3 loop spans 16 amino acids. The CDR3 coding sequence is TGTGCCAGTAGTATATATATAGCGGGAGGGGGCTACGAGCAGTACTTC. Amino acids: CASSIYIAGGGYEQYF.

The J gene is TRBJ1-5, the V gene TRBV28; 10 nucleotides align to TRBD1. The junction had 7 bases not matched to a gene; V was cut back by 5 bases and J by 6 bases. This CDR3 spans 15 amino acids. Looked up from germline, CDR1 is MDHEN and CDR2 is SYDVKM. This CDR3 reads CASSPGQGGFQPQHF. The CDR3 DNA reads TGTGCCAGCAGTCCCGGACAGGGGGGCTTTCAGCCCCAGCATTTT.